The 22 T cell receptor beta chains listed next were all sequenced from one sample in a study of beta chain features in type 1 diabetes. TCRB transcripts that were expressed got sequenced, as all of the isolated RNA had been reverse transcribed. TCRdb's copy holds only in-frame clones and misses some; the assay was immunoSEQ multiplex PCR. The repertoire holds some 300,000 clones, with approximately 8% as singletons. The source material was central memory CD4+ T cells from blood. The receptors come from a woman under 30 in good health.

This clone turned up a few times. The chain links TRBV28 to TRBJ1-5, with D possibly matching TRBD1 (6 bases). CDR3 length: 15 amino acids. Trimming stripped 3 bases from V and 3 bases from J, with 12 bases between. Germline CDR1 MDHEN, CDR2 SYDVKM. The CDR3 spells CASSFSGAFNQPQHF. The CDR3 DNA sequence: TGTGCCAGCAGTTTTTCAGGGGCCTTCAATCAGCCCCAGCATTTT.

This clone was found a few times. The chain couples TRBV27 to TRBJ1-6; 8 bases are shared with TRBD1. The germline CDR1 and CDR2 sequences are MNHEY and SMNVEV (reference sequence). V was pared by 6 bases and J by 11 bases, with 9 bases of the junction left unmatched. CDR3 length equals 14 residues. In DNA form, the CDR3 reads TGTGCCAGCAGGCCCGGACAGGGTTTTGCACCCCTCCACTTT. This sequence encodes CASRPGQGFAPLHF.

This clone was observed a handful of times. The chain uses TRBV9 and TRBJ1-1, with D possibly matching TRBD1 (6 bases). The ends were cut back, 4 bases at V and 6 bases at J, with 22 bases in the middle. In germline, CDR1 is SGDLS, CDR2 YYNGEE. This CDR3 is 16 amino acids long. In DNA, the CDR3 is TGTGCCAGCAGCCCCCGAGTTGGAGGGGGTGTATCTGAAGCTTTCTTT. This sequence encodes CASSPRVGGGVSEAFF. The entire variable domain, with the rest obtained from reference TRBV9 and TRBJ1-1, is as follows: DSGVTQTPKHLITATGQRVTLRCSPRSGDLSVYWYQQSLDQGLQFLIQYYNGEERAKGNILERFSAQQFPDLHSELNLSSLELGDSALYFCASSPRVGGGVSEAFFGQGTRLTVV.

The chain recombines TRBV29-1 with TRBJ1-2, with 9 bases aligning to TRBD1. Germline V gene data show CDR1 as SQVTM and CDR2 as ANQGSEA. The junction had 3 bases not matched to a gene; V was cut back by 1 base and J by 6 bases. This CDR3 contains 13 residues. For the CDR3, the DNA is TGCAGCGTTGAAGCGGGACAGGGCAATGGCTACACCTTC. This translates into CSVEAGQGNGYTF.

The V and J genes are TRBV2 and TRBJ1-2; the D gene is possibly TRBD1 (5 bases). There are 15 residues in the CDR3. V was cut by 7 bases and J by 3 bases, with 18 bases left in between. Germline CDR1 SNHLY, CDR2 FYNNEI. The CDR3 region is CASTRGSPGDYGYTF. The CDR3 nucleotides are TGTGCCAGCACCCGGGGGTCTCCCGGAGACTATGGCTACACCTTC. Full variable domain (remainder filled in from reference TRBV2 and TRBJ1-2): EPEVTQTPSHQVTQMGQEVILRCVPISNHLYFYWYRQILGQKVEFLVSFYNNEISEKSEIFDDQFSVERPDGSNFTLKIRSTKLEDSAMYFCASTRGSPGDYGYTFGSGTRLTVV.

This clone has a handful of counts. The chain employs TRBV5-4 and TRBJ2-3; D remains unclear. V dropped 3 bases and J dropped 1 base, with 6 bases sitting between them. The germline V gene encodes CDR1 SGHNT and CDR2 YYREEE (reference sequence). The CDR3 is 13 amino acids. Here the CDR3 DNA reads TGTGCCAGCAGCTCGACGGGCACAGATACGCAGTATTTT. As protein: CASSSTGTDTQYF.

The chain joins TRBV5-1 to TRBJ2-5, with TRBD1 identical over 7 bases. The CDR3 is made up of 14 amino acids. Unmatched junction bases numbered 5, after V lost 4 bases and J lost 2 bases. Germline CDR1 is SGHRS and CDR2 is YFSETQ. For the CDR3, the DNA is TGCGCCAGCAGCATCCTGACAGGGCAAGAGACCCAGTACTTC. Encoded protein: CASSILTGQETQYF. Full variable domain (missing parts from reference TRBV5-1 and TRBJ2-5): KAGVTQTPRYLIKTRGQQVTLSCSPISGHRSVSWYQQTPGQGLQFLFEYFSETQRNKGNFPGRFSGRQFSNSRSEMNVSTLELGDSALYLCASSILTGQETQYFGPGTRLLVL.

The table lists this clone with a few counts. This chain connects TRBV2 to TRBJ2-5; D ambiguous. Germline values: CDR1 SNHLY, CDR2 FYNNEI. V was shortened by 3 bases and J by 3 bases, with 11 bases between the two germline ends. The CDR3 has 14 residues. The CDR3 coding sequence is TGTGCCAGCAGTGACTCCCCTAGGAAAGAGACCCAGTACTTC. Translated: CASSDSPRKETQYF. The full variable domain, rest sourced from reference TRBV2 and TRBJ2-5, is EPEVTQTPSHQVTQMGQEVILRCVPISNHLYFYWYRQILGQKVEFLVSFYNNEISEKSEIFDDQFSVERPDGSNFTLKIRSTKLEDSAMYFCASSDSPRKETQYFGPGTRLLVL.

A few counts support this clone. The genes are TRBV11-3 and TRBJ1-2; D perhaps matches TRBD1 (5 bases). Trimming left V 5 bases short and J 1 base short, with 14 bases between. The length of the CDR3 is 15 residues. From germline, CDR1 is SGHNT and CDR2 YENEEA. CDR3 residues: CASSLGTLFNYGYTF. CDR3 nucleotide sequence: TGTGCCAGCAGCCTTGGGACGCTCTTTAACTATGGCTACACCTTC.

This clone was detected only a few times. This chain uses TRBV12-2 with TRBJ1-1; TRBD1, as called in the table, went unchecked against the DNA. TRBV12-2 is a known pseudogene. This CDR3 is built from 18 residues. The CDR3 is CASRQRRTEGQVNTEAFF. CDR3 sequence (DNA): TGTGCAAGTCGCCAACGCCGAACTGAGGGACAGGTGAACACTGAAGCTTTCTTT.

With regard to this clone: The sample holds other DNA sequences that translate to the same CDR3. This sequence joins TRBV7-2 and TRBJ1-4, with D perhaps matching TRBD1 (5 bases). Trimming pared 3 bases from V and 7 bases from J, leaving 15 bases between. The CDR3 runs to 15 residues. From germline, CDR1 is SGHTA and CDR2 FQGNSA. The CDR3 DNA follows: TGTGCCAGCAGCTTGTCCCAGGGAGGTTCTGAAAAACTGTTTTTT. This gives the protein CASSLSQGGSEKLFF.

This clone has more than one count but fewer than ten. The chain's CDR3 is CASGRGHTGELFF. The CDR3 nucleotides read TGTGCCAGCGGGAGGGGCCACACCGGGGAGCTGTTTTTT. V usage is TRBV7-3 and J usage is TRBJ2-2; 7 nucleotides line up with TRBD2. Germline values: CDR1 SGHTA, CDR2 FQGTGA. This CDR3 comprises 13 residues. Trimming cost V 8 bases and J 3 bases; bases outside gene matches: 3.

This clone was detected a few times. The chain has TRBV7-2 and TRBJ2-1; D tentatively reads TRBD1 or TRBD2 (5 bases each). CDR1 is SGHTA and CDR2 is FQGNSA in the germline V gene. The CDR3 contains 15 residues. V shed 5 bases and J shed 7 bases, with 18 bases lying between them. The CDR3 here is CASSPTPGGSNEQFF. Here the CDR3 DNA reads TGTGCCAGCAGCCCCACACCTGGGGGATCAAATGAGCAGTTCTTC.

This clone was found a few times. The chain combines TRBV6-6 with TRBJ2-1; D gene unclear. This CDR3 comprises 12 residues. Germline CDR1 is MNHNY and CDR2 is SVGAGI (reference sequence). Trimming took 2 bases from V and 7 from J, leaving 6 bases between them. The CDR3 sequence: CASSYIGNEQFF. The CDR3 DNA follows: TGTGCCAGCAGTTACATAGGGAATGAGCAGTTCTTC.

The chain combines TRBV30 with TRBJ2-7; D possibly corresponds to TRBD1 (6 bases). The CDR3 is made up of 13 amino acids. The V gene's germline CDR1 is GTSNPN and CDR2 SVGIG (reference sequence). V dropped 3 bases and J dropped 0 bases, with 9 bases sitting between them. The CDR3 protein is CAWSRTDSYEQYF. For the CDR3, the DNA is TGTGCCTGGAGCAGGACAGACTCCTACGAGCAGTACTTC.

CDR3 in DNA: TGTGCCAGCAGCTTAGCGGAAGCCCTCCGGGAGACCCAGTACTTC. Translating it yields CASSLAEALRETQYF. The chain employs TRBV7-2 and TRBJ2-5; no definite D call. From germline, CDR1 is SGHTA and CDR2 FQGNSA. Between the trimmed V and J ends, which lost 0 bases and 5 bases, there was a span of 13 bases. The CDR3 length is 15 residues.

This clone came up a few times. V usage is TRBV7-2 and J usage is TRBJ2-1; D is possibly TRBD2 (7 bases). The V and J ends lost 5 bases and 9 bases respectively, with 23 bases between them. Germline loops: CDR1 SGHTA, CDR2 FQGNSA. This CDR3 comprises 16 residues. The CDR3 spells CASSPRGLAEGGEQFF. CDR3 bases: TGTGCCAGCAGCCCTCGAGGGCTAGCGGAGGGGGGTGAGCAGTTCTTC.

This clone showed up just once. V is TRBV7-9 and J is TRBJ2-6; no definite D call. CDR3 length: 17 residues. The germline V and J ends were trimmed by 3 bases and 0 bases, with 12 bases remaining between them. Germline V gene lookup returns CDR1 SEHNR and CDR2 FQNEAQ (reference sequence). The CDR3 bases are TGTGCCAGCAGCTTGGGCAGCACCACCTCTGGGGCCAACGTCCTGACTTTC. Residues: CASSLGSTTSGANVLTF.

This clone was seen a handful of times. The chain has TRBV5-1 and TRBJ1-4; 7 positions match TRBD1. Germline V gene sequence: CDR1 SGHRS, CDR2 YFSETQ. V shed 8 bases and J 8 bases; nucleotides not matched to a gene: 9. The CDR3 consists of 13 residues. The CDR3 sequence is CASSTGVYEKLFF. For the CDR3, the DNA is TGCGCCAGTTCCACAGGGGTTTACGAAAAACTGTTTTTT.

This clone was seen at least ten times. The J gene is TRBJ1-2, the V gene TRBV5-1; 9 bases align to TRBD1. This CDR3 is 16 amino acids long. In germline, CDR1 is SGHRS, CDR2 YFSETQ. Trimming took 2 bases from V and 4 from J; bases not matched to a gene: 9. The CDR3 region is CASSFEGTGFGYGYTF. DNA of the CDR3: TGCGCCAGCAGCTTTGAGGGGACAGGGTTTGGCTATGGCTACACCTTC.

This clone was found a few times. This chain connects TRBV11-2 to TRBJ1-2; possible D gene TRBD1, 5 bases. From germline, CDR1 is SGHAT and CDR2 FQNNGV. The CDR3 has 13 amino acids. The ends were cut back, 5 bases at V and 8 bases at J, with 15 bases in the middle. CDR3 protein: CASSLTRGDGYTF. The CDR3 nucleotides are TGTGCCAGCAGCCTCACCAGAGGGGACGGCTACACCTTC.

The CDR3 reads CASSLRGPQETQYF. For the CDR3, the DNA is TGTGCCAGCAGCTTAAGGGGACCCCAAGAGACCCAGTACTTC. V gene TRBV7-6 combines with J gene TRBJ2-5; the D gene could be TRBD1 or TRBD2 (5 bases each). CDR3 size: 14 residues. V was clipped by 2 bases and J by 1 base, with 8 bases between them. Germline CDR1 SGHVS, CDR2 FNYEAQ. Drawing the rest from reference TRBV7-6 and TRBJ2-5, the complete variable domain is GAGVSQSPRYKVTKRGQDVALRCDPISGHVSLYWYRQALGQGPEFLTYFNYEAQQDKSGLPNDRFSAERPEGSISTLTIQRTEQRDSAMYRCASSLRGPQETQYFGPGTRLLVL.